This T cell receptor beta chain was observed in a study of cytomegalovirus exposure and HLA in healthy donors. Points from the study as a whole: Cytomegalovirus status was reportedly diagnosed by the classifier with high specificity and sensitivity. Researchers reported in a later analysis that common viral pathogens appeared linked to several top clusters.

Notes on this clone: Its antigen is currently unknown.

The PCR made use of 60 Vbeta and 13 Jbeta primers. Original processing notes: In a later analysis, around 87 million unique TCR beta chains included roughly 11 million shared by two or more donors. Sequencing was performed with immunoSEQ multiplex PCR; in TCRdb, only in-frame clones are kept and a portion is missing. That table is the source of V, J and clone size, and D and trimming were worked out from the DNA. Altogether around 140,000 clones are present, less than 80% being singletons, with the ten largest covering 1.8%. This TCR was sampled from a female donor in good health and CMV-seropositive. Sequencing input: PBMCs.

In DNA form, the CDR3 reads TGTGCCAGCAGTGGACAGGGCCTCTCTGGAAACACCATATATTTT. Protein: CASSGQGLSGNTIYF. This chain joins TRBV2 and TRBJ1-3; 7 bases are a match to TRBD1. This CDR3 is 15 amino acids long. V lost 4 bases and J lost 0; bases outside the gene matches: 3. Germline V gene sequence: CDR1 SNHLY, CDR2 FYNNEI.